A single sample is the source of the 32 T cell receptor beta chains below, sequenced in a study of T-cell memory formation after mild COVID-19. Via MiXCR, TCRdb re-called the 5' RACE reads, giving one row per CDR3 protein. The sample carries about 110,000 distinct CDR3 sequences, over 15% recorded once. The sequencing sample was made of PBMCs or a T cell subset sorted from them (not recorded which). The receptors originated from a man aged 18 to 35 who had mild COVID-19 (a few samples of this study predate the infection). Cell type and time point are not known.

The chain joins TRBV6-5 to TRBJ2-3; D is uncertain. V lost 6 bases and J 2 bases, leaving 6 bases between the germline ends. CDR3 length: 12 residues. Germline V gives CDR1 MNHEY, CDR2 SVGAGI. In DNA form, the CDR3 reads TGTGCCAGCAGAGCTTCCACAGATACGCAGTATTTT. Encoded protein: CASRASTDTQYF.

This clonotype has a handful of counts. The chain couples TRBV6-1 to TRBJ2-1; 9 positions match TRBD2. J lost 5 bases, V lost 5 bases, and 4 bases had no gene match. CDR3 length: 14 amino acids. CDR1 MNHNS and CDR2 SASEGT come from the germline V gene. The DNA for the CDR3 is TGTGCCAGCAGTCTGCGGGGGGGTAACAATGAGCAGTTCTTC. Amino acid sequence: CASSLRGGNNEQFF.

J is TRBJ1-2 and V is TRBV28, with 7 positions matching TRBD1. The CDR3 loop spans 15 amino acids. Looked up from germline, CDR1 is MDHEN and CDR2 is SYDVKM. V lost 4 bases, J lost 8 bases, and 13 bases stayed unmatched. For the CDR3, the DNA is TGTGCCAGCAGTTACATCTTAACAGGGGTCCAGGGCTACACCTTC. Its protein is CASSYILTGVQGYTF.

The CDR3 DNA reads TGTGCCAGCAGTCGGTCCTTTGGTGGCTACACCTTC. This gives the protein CASSRSFGGYTF. The V call is TRBV12-3 or TRBV12-4, the J call TRBJ1-2; D remains unclear. The CDR3 is 12 residues long. Trimming took 5 bases from V and 7 from J, leaving 11 bases between them.

This clonotype was counted between two and nine times. The V and J genes are TRBV6-1 and TRBJ1-5; 7 bases agree with TRBD1. The length of the CDR3 is 17 residues. Germline CDR1 reads MNHNS; CDR2 reads SASEGT. After removal of 7 bases from V and 0 bases from J, the junction contained 12 bases not matched to a gene. The CDR3 DNA sequence: TGTGCCAGCACAACAGACCGGGACAGTGATAGCAATCAGCCCCAGCATTTT. Translation: CASTTDRDSDSNQPQHF.

CDR3 residues: CASSLVGTYNEQFF. The CDR3 DNA sequence: TGTGCCAGCAGCTTAGTGGGGACTTACAATGAGCAGTTCTTC. The V and J genes are TRBV11-2 and TRBJ2-1; D is possibly TRBD2 (6 bases). CDR3 size: 14 residues. V lost 1 base, J lost 4 bases, and 8 bases lay in between. Per germline, CDR1 SGHAT and CDR2 FQNNGV.

This clonotype was seen more than once but under ten times. This chain links TRBV11-2 with TRBJ1-5; D perhaps matches TRBD1 (6 bases). The CDR3 extends over 15 amino acids. V lost 4 bases and J lost 2, with 12 bases in between. Germline V lookup: CDR1 SGHAT, CDR2 FQNNGV. The CDR3 bases are TGTGCCAGCAGCTCTGTTGAGGGGGGCAATCAGCCCCAGCATTTT. This sequence encodes CASSSVEGGNQPQHF.

The rearrangement joins TRBV20-1 to TRBJ2-2; D is tentatively TRBD1 or TRBD2 (5 bases each). Per germline, CDR1 DFQATT and CDR2 SNEGSKA (reference sequence). The CDR3 has 14 amino acids. Trimming left V 3 bases short and J 0 bases short, with 8 bases between. The CDR3 sequence: CSARGRTNTGELFF. The CDR3 DNA follows: TGCAGTGCTAGGGGACGGACGAACACCGGGGAGCTGTTTTTT.

The chain combines TRBV11-1 with TRBJ1-1; D not certain. The CDR3 covers 13 residues. Trimming shortened V by 2 bases and J by 2 bases, and 6 bases separated the two germline ends. Germline V gene sequence: CDR1 SGHAT, CDR2 FQDESV (reference sequence). The CDR3 here is CASSLNPNTEAFF. In DNA, the CDR3 is TGTGCCAGCAGCTTAAATCCAAACACTGAAGCTTTCTTT.

The chain employs TRBV5-1 and TRBJ2-5, with a weak D call TRBD1 (6 bases). Trimming took 1 base from V and 5 from J, leaving 18 bases between them. This CDR3 has 16 amino acids. Germline CDR1 is SGHRS and CDR2 is YFSETQ. Here the CDR3 DNA reads TGCGCCAGCAGCTTGATTCGAGGGGCTAGGGGGGAGACCCAGTACTTC. Amino acids: CASSLIRGARGETQYF.

Of note for this clonotype: A read error may produce the germline difference seen at one junction end. The chain couples TRBV25-1 to TRBJ2-3; TRBD2 matches at 10 bases. This CDR3 has 15 amino acids. Germline V gene sequence: CDR1 MGHDK, CDR2 SYGVNS. This chain's CDR3 is CASSGLAGVPDTQYF. CDR3 DNA: TGTGCCAGCAGTGGTCTAGCGGGGGTCCCAGATACTCAGTATTTT.

The chain recombines TRBV6-2 or TRBV6-3 with TRBJ2-4, with D perhaps assigned TRBD1 or TRBD2 (6 bases each). The V gene lost 11 bases and the J gene lost 9 bases, with 20 bases spanning the gap. The CDR3 is 13 amino acids. The germline V gene has CDR1 MNHEY and CDR2 SVGEGT. The CDR3: CAAQEGGNGIQYF. The CDR3 DNA sequence: TGTGCCGCCCAGGAGGGGGGAAATGGCATTCAGTACTTC.

The rearrangement links TRBV4-3 to TRBJ1-4; the match to TRBD1 covers 8 bases. The CDR3 runs 14 residues. The V segment lost 4 bases and the J segment 8 bases; nucleotides outside the gene matches: 6. Germline V gives CDR1 LGHNA, CDR2 YSLEER. The CDR3 loop reads CASSLTGVREKLFF. In nucleotides, the CDR3 is TGCGCCAGCAGCCTGACAGGGGTCAGAGAAAAACTGTTTTTT.

The rearrangement links TRBV7-2 to TRBJ2-3; no clear D gene. This CDR3 has 13 residues. The germline CDR1 and CDR2 sequences are SGHTA and FQGNSA. V was pared by 2 bases and J by 4 bases, with 7 bases between. The chain's CDR3 is CASSLSVPDTQYF. CDR3 DNA: TGTGCCAGCAGCTTATCCGTCCCAGATACGCAGTATTTT.

This clonotype showed up just a few times. The chain links TRBV20-1 to TRBJ1-2, with 8 bases lining up with TRBD1. The CDR3 has 14 amino acids. Germline V gene sequence: CDR1 DFQATT, CDR2 SNEGSKA (reference sequence). Trimming at V came to 6 bases and at J to 0 bases, leaving 6 bases not matched to a gene. CDR3 region: CSATGQGTNYGYTF. The CDR3 DNA reads TGCAGTGCCACCGGACAGGGCACTAACTATGGCTACACCTTC.

The rearrangement links TRBV12-3 or TRBV12-4 to TRBJ1-1, with D perhaps matching TRBD1 (6 bases). The V and J ends lost 6 bases and 1 base respectively, with 12 bases between them. The CDR3 sequence is 14 residues long. CDR3 residues: CASSRAQGNTEAFF. Here the CDR3 DNA reads TGTGCCAGCAGCCGGGCACAGGGGAACACTGAAGCTTTCTTT.

This clonotype has a handful of counts. This chain links TRBV7-2 with TRBJ2-7, with 9 nucleotides matching TRBD2. From germline, CDR1 is SGHTA and CDR2 FQGNSA. This CDR3 has 16 residues. Germline trimming cut 5 bases from V and 3 bases from J; bases unmatched to any gene: 11. The CDR3 loop reads CASSQFPAGGLYEQYF. The DNA of the CDR3 is TGTGCCAGCAGCCAATTCCCAGCGGGGGGCCTCTACGAGCAGTACTTC.

This chain's CDR3 is CASSSTSGVYNEQFF. The CDR3 region has the DNA TGCGCCAGCAGCTCTACTAGCGGGGTCTACAATGAGCAGTTCTTC. The rearrangement joins TRBV5-1 to TRBJ2-1, with TRBD2 identical over 10 bases. CDR3 size: 15 residues. CDR1 is SGHRS and CDR2 is YFSETQ in the germline V gene. Trimming removed 3 bases from V and 3 bases from J; junction bases left unmatched: 3.

The chain has TRBV25-1 and TRBJ1-5; 7 bases are a match to TRBD1. This CDR3 is 13 amino acids long. The V gene end was trimmed by 3 bases and the J gene end by 8 bases; junction bases not matched to a gene: 4. The germline V gene encodes CDR1 MGHDK and CDR2 SYGVNS. The CDR3 nucleotides read TGTGCCAGCAGTGATGGGACAGCCAAGCCCCAGCATTTT. This encodes CASSDGTAKPQHF.

The J gene is TRBJ2-1, the V gene TRBV5-6, with a possible D match to TRBD2 (6 bases). Germline assignment: CDR1 SGHDT and CDR2 YYEEEE. The CDR3 loop spans 17 amino acids. Trimming left V 5 bases short and J 3 bases short, with 21 bases between. The CDR3 spells CASRPSGRGPGYNEQFF. The DNA of the CDR3 is TGTGCCAGCAGACCCTCGGGGCGGGGTCCGGGCTACAATGAGCAGTTCTTC.

In nucleotides, the CDR3 is TGTGCCAGCAGTCCCCTTATGGATACGCAGTATTTT. Protein: CASSPLMDTQYF. V usage is TRBV6-2 or TRBV6-3 and J usage is TRBJ2-3; D gene unclear. The CDR3 spans 12 residues. The germline gives CDR1 MNHEY, CDR2 SVGEGT. V lost 5 bases to trimming and J lost 6 bases, with 9 bases between them.

This clonotype has a handful of counts. This chain links TRBV7-2 with TRBJ2-1, with TRBD1 matching over 10 bases. This CDR3 has 15 amino acids. CDR1 and CDR2 (germline): SGHTA, FQGNSA. V shed 3 bases, J shed 9 bases, and the junction held 8 bases outside the gene matches. The CDR3: CASSFSGTGVAEQFF. For the CDR3, the DNA is TGTGCCAGCAGCTTCTCCGGGACAGGGGTGGCTGAGCAGTTCTTC.

The chain carries TRBV2 and TRBJ2-2, with 8 positions matching TRBD2. This CDR3 has 13 residues. Trimming took 7 bases from V and 4 from J; bases not matched to a gene: 2. The V gene's germline CDR1 is SNHLY and CDR2 FYNNEI. The CDR3 sequence is CASNGGGTGELFF. The DNA of the CDR3 is TGTGCCAGCAACGGGGGGGGCACCGGGGAGCTGTTTTTT. The full variable domain, rest sourced from reference TRBV2 and TRBJ2-2, is EPEVTQTPSHQVTQMGQEVILRCVPISNHLYFYWYRQILGQKVEFLVSFYNNEISEKSEIFDDQFSVERPDGSNFTLKIRSTKLEDSAMYFCASNGGGTGELFFGEGSRLTVL.

The chain employs TRBV12-3 or TRBV12-4 and TRBJ2-1; D is perhaps TRBD2 (7 bases). V lost 6 bases and J 5 bases, leaving 26 bases between the germline ends. This CDR3 spans 18 amino acids. The CDR3 DNA follows: TGTGCCAGCAGCCTCTCCCGGTACAGGGAGGGAACCAACAATGAGCAGTTCTTC. Amino acid sequence: CASSLSRYREGTNNEQFF.

This clonotype was counted between two and nine times. This chain's CDR3 is CASSRPSRGKDTGELFF. Here the CDR3 DNA reads TGTGCCAGCAGTAGACCAAGTCGGGGAAAAGACACCGGGGAGCTGTTTTTT. The chain has TRBV6-5 and TRBJ2-2, with D maybe TRBD2 (5 bases). Germline values: CDR1 MNHEY, CDR2 SVGAGI. Trimming took off 5 bases at V and 3 bases at J, with 19 bases between the two ends. This CDR3 has 17 residues.

Of note for this clonotype: A read error may account for a junction end that differs from germline. The chain employs TRBV4-1 and TRBJ2-2; D gene unclear. There are 12 residues in the CDR3. In germline, CDR1 is MGHRA, CDR2 YSYEKL. The CDR3 region has the DNA TGCGCCAGCGGCCAGCACACCGGGGAGCTGTTTTTT. Amino acids: CASGQHTGELFF.

In this sample, this clonotype turned up a few times. The CDR3 spells CASSLAFIIGTGNTGELFF. CDR3 sequence (DNA): TGTGCCAGCAGCTTAGCCTTCATTATCGGGACAGGGAACACCGGGGAGCTGTTTTTT. The chain joins TRBV7-9 to TRBJ2-2; TRBD1 aligns across 8 bases. V shed 0 bases and J 1 base; nucleotides not matched to a gene: 10. The CDR3 runs to 19 residues. Germline assignment: CDR1 SEHNR and CDR2 FQNEAQ (reference sequence). The whole variable domain, filled in from reference TRBV7-9 and TRBJ2-2, reads DTGVSQNPRHKITKRGQNVTFRCDPISEHNRLYWYRQTLGQGPEFLTYFQNEAQLEKSRLLSDRFSAERPKGSFSTLEIQRTEQGDSAMYLCASSLAFIIGTGNTGELFFGEGSRLTVL.

The chain carries TRBV9 and TRBJ2-2; no firm D call. Germline lookup yields CDR1 SGDLS and CDR2 YYNGEE. The CDR3 is 16 residues long. Trimming took off 0 bases at V and 5 bases at J, with 14 bases between the two ends. CDR3 amino acids: CASSVDIIMGTGELFF. CDR3 in DNA: TGTGCCAGCAGCGTAGATATTATCATGGGGACCGGGGAGCTGTTTTTT. The whole variable domain, filled in from reference TRBV9 and TRBJ2-2, reads DSGVTQTPKHLITATGQRVTLRCSPRSGDLSVYWYQQSLDQGLQFLIQYYNGEERAKGNILERFSAQQFPDLHSELNLSSLELGDSALYFCASSVDIIMGTGELFFGEGSRLTVL.

The CDR3 sequence: CAISPRPAETEAFF. CDR3 nucleotide sequence: TGTGCCATCAGCCCCCGCCCAGCAGAAACTGAAGCTTTCTTT. The chain uses TRBV10-3 and TRBJ1-1; D call uncertain. Trimming left V 6 bases short and J 5 bases short, with 16 bases between. CDR3 size: 14 residues. Germline V CDR1 and CDR2: ENHRY, SYGVKD.

The table lists this clonotype with a few counts. The J gene is TRBJ2-5, the V gene TRBV29-1; D not certain. Germline V lookup: CDR1 SQVTM, CDR2 ANQGSEA. V was shortened by 8 bases and J by 0 bases, with 13 bases between the two germline ends. The CDR3 spans 13 residues. DNA of the CDR3: TGCAGCTCCTGGGGTCGAGACCAAGAGACCCAGTACTTC. Translation gives CSSWGRDQETQYF.

At least ten counts were recorded for this clonotype. The genes are TRBV6-5 and TRBJ2-6; D not certain. Germline CDR1 reads MNHEY; CDR2 reads SVGAGI. This CDR3 spans 14 amino acids. The V end lost 2 bases, the J end lost 6 bases, and 8 bases lay between the germline ends. This chain's CDR3 is CASSYPSQANVLTF. Here the CDR3 DNA reads TGTGCCAGCAGTTACCCTTCGCAGGCCAACGTCCTGACTTTC.

V gene TRBV7-2 combines with J gene TRBJ1-2; no clear D. From germline, CDR1 is SGHTA and CDR2 FQGNSA. V lost 2 bases and J lost 6, with 7 bases in between. The CDR3 runs 12 residues. CDR3 sequence reads: CASSLYGDGYTF. The CDR3, as DNA: TGTGCCAGCAGCTTATACGGGGATGGCTACACCTTC.